These 11 T cell receptor beta chains were sequenced from one sample in a study of identical twins. TCRdb processed the 5' RACE reads anew with MiXCR; each CDR3 protein has one entry. This table has 200,000 to 300,000 distinct CDR3 sequences, about 10% appearing once. The sample consisted of memory T cells sorted from blood. These receptors all come from a man aged 50-60 years in good health.

This clonotype was seen only a few times. V gene TRBV29-1 combines with J gene TRBJ2-3; D unresolved. V was shortened by 3 bases and J by 4 bases, with 2 bases between the two germline ends. CDR3 size: 10 residues. Germline V CDR1 and CDR2: SQVTM, ANQGSEA. CDR3: CSVEADTQYF. The CDR3 DNA is TGCAGCGTTGAGGCAGATACGCAGTATTTT.

A few counts support this clonotype. V gene TRBV4-1 combines with J gene TRBJ2-5; D remains ambiguous. Looked up from germline, CDR1 is MGHRA and CDR2 is YSYEKL. V was cut by 1 base and J by 4 bases, with 7 bases left in between. This CDR3 comprises 13 residues. CDR3 nucleotides: TGCGCCAGCAGCCAAGTGCAGCGAGAGACCCAGTACTTC. Amino acid sequence: CASSQVQRETQYF.

This clonotype was counted only a few times. This chain uses TRBV28 with TRBJ2-1; TRBD2 agrees at 13 bases. This CDR3 contains 17 residues. V dropped 2 bases and J dropped 9; count of bases not matched to a gene: 10. Germline V gene data show CDR1 as MDHEN and CDR2 as SYDVKM. CDR3 loop: CASSLNTGLAGVAEQFF. The CDR3 region has the DNA TGTGCCAGCAGTTTAAATACAGGACTAGCGGGAGTAGCTGAGCAGTTCTTC. Combining the CDR3 with reference TRBV28 and TRBJ2-1 gives the whole variable domain DVKVTQSSRYLVKRTGEKVFLECVQDMDHENMFWYRQDPGLGLRLIYFSYDVKMKEKGDIPEGYSVSREKKERFSLILESASTNQTSMYLCASSLNTGLAGVAEQFFGPGTRLTVL.

The table lists this clonotype with many counts. The chain uses TRBV20-1 and TRBJ2-2; D is tentatively TRBD1 or TRBD2 (5 bases each). There are 13 residues in the CDR3. Germline-derived CDR1 and CDR2 are DFQATT and SNEGSKA (reference sequence). Trimming stripped 6 bases from V and 8 bases from J, with 16 bases between. The CDR3 region is CSAERGRAGELFF. The CDR3 DNA reads TGCAGTGCGGAGAGGGGAAGGGCTGGGGAGCTGTTTTTT.

In this sample, this clonotype turned up many times. The CDR3 nucleotides read TGTGCCAGCAGTTACTCAGTGGCGGGAAATGGCTACACCTTC. Its translation: CASSYSVAGNGYTF. V and J are TRBV6-5 and TRBJ1-2; D is unclear. The CDR3 contains 14 residues. Per germline, CDR1 MNHEY and CDR2 SVGAGI. Deletions cut 0 bases from V and 6 bases from J, with 11 bases between.

This clonotype was seen at least ten times. This chain uses TRBV6-2 or TRBV6-3 with TRBJ2-1; 13 nucleotides match TRBD2. J was trimmed by 7 bases and V by 5 bases; bases with no gene match: 5. Germline lookup yields CDR1 MNHEY and CDR2 SVGEGT. The CDR3 is 15 residues long. This chain's CDR3 is CASSTRTSGSNEQFF. In DNA, the CDR3 is TGTGCCAGCAGTACAAGGACTAGCGGGAGTAATGAGCAGTTCTTC.

In its sample, this clonotype was seen many times. This sequence joins TRBV20-1 and TRBJ2-1; 13 bases are a match to TRBD2. V lost 3 bases and J lost 7; bases outside the gene matches: 3. The CDR3 is 14 residues long. Germline V lookup: CDR1 DFQATT, CDR2 SNEGSKA (reference sequence). CDR3 in DNA: TGCAGTGCTAGTGGGACTAGCGGGATAAATGAGCAGTTCTTC. Protein: CSASGTSGINEQFF.

In its sample, this clonotype was seen many times. The chain recombines TRBV5-1 with TRBJ2-2; D possibly matches TRBD1 or TRBD2 (5 bases each). Between the trimmed V and J ends, which lost 1 base and 6 bases, there was a span of 16 bases. Germline loops: CDR1 SGHRS, CDR2 YFSETQ. The CDR3 has 16 residues. This CDR3 is CASSLNAQGVAGELFF. The CDR3, as DNA: TGCGCCAGCAGCTTGAACGCGCAGGGAGTGGCCGGGGAGCTGTTTTTT.

This clonotype was observed many times. The chain's CDR3 is CASSHLDRPEAFF. The CDR3 DNA is TGTGCCAGCAGCCATCTGGACAGACCCGAAGCTTTCTTT. The chain recombines TRBV3-1 with TRBJ1-1; a weak D match, TRBD1 (6 bases). The V gene's germline CDR1 is LGHDT and CDR2 YNNKEL (reference sequence). V was trimmed by 3 bases and J by 8 bases, leaving 13 bases between them. The CDR3 runs 13 residues.

This chain connects TRBV4-2 to TRBJ2-5; D tentatively reads TRBD1 or TRBD2 (6 bases each). The V and J ends lost 5 bases and 5 bases respectively, with 15 bases between them. Germline CDR1 reads LGHNA; CDR2 reads YNFKEQ. This CDR3 has 14 amino acids. This chain's CDR3 is CASSMGRRGETQYF. The CDR3 DNA reads TGTGCCAGCAGCATGGGACGGAGGGGGGAGACCCAGTACTTC.

J is TRBJ2-5 and V is TRBV20-1; 8 bases are shared with TRBD2. With 5 bases clipped from V and 2 bases from J, the junction kept 13 bases outside the gene matches. Germline CDR1 and CDR2: DFQATT and SNEGSKA (reference sequence). The CDR3 length is 16 residues. Written as DNA, the CDR3 is TGCAGTGCTGGGGGGAAAGCGGGGGCTACTCAAGAGACCCAGTACTTC. Its translation is CSAGGKAGATQETQYF.